There are a few counts of the clone carrying this T cell receptor beta chain. Its antigen remains unknown. This specimen belongs to a study of CD8 T cells in ankylosing spondylitis. Overall study results and limits: A TCR beta motif made of fewer than ten highly homologous variants seemed typical of ankylosing spondylitis blood. Reportedly, matched ankylosing spondylitis synovial fluid was significantly enriched for disease-linked clones. Within peripheral blood, clones linked to disease were CD8+ and relatively rare.

Each CDR3 protein is one row after TCRdb ran MiXCR on the 5' RACE reads. The data hold fewer than 550,000 distinct CDR3 sequences, with under 5.5% observed a single time. From germline, CDR1 is KGHDR and CDR2 SFDVKD. This CDR3 region has 13 residues. V was shortened by 8 bases and J by 4 bases, with 14 bases between the two germline ends. This receptor was obtained from a male donor with ankylosing spondylitis. Sequenced material: blood, either unsorted or a sorted T cell fraction (not recorded which). This sequence joins TRBV24-1 and TRBJ2-7, with a tentative D call TRBD2 (5 bases). CDR3 DNA sequence: TGTGCCACCAACCGCGAGGGCGAGTACGAGCAGTACTTC. Its protein is CATNREGEYEQYF.